This T cell receptor (beta chain) was obtained from a study of T-cell reconstitution after alpha-beta-depleted transplantation in children. Points from the study as a whole: Among T cells one year after transplant, newly produced cells accounted for most counts and diversity. Reportedly, roughly two months post-transplant, alpha-beta T cells arose from several hundred expanded graft clones. Recipient T cells and thymic progenitors that survived gave rise to the high TCRbeta diversity observed at day 60 in some patients.

Preparation of the TCRbeta library used unique molecular identifiers. TCRdb used MiXCR to reprocess the PCR reads, holding one entry per CDR3 protein. The table includes about 460,000 distinct CDR3 sequences, over 9.5% detected once. With regard to this clonotype: What it binds is not known.

Sample: PBMCs, taken before TCRalphabeta/CD19-depleted stem cell transplant. This TCR came from a child aged 2-15 years with inherited bone marrow failure, due to receive a stem cell transplant.

For the CDR3, the DNA is TGCAGTGCTAGAGAGAGAGAGACAGGGGCCCATGAAGCTTTCTTT. Protein sequence: CSARERETGAHEAFF. V usage is TRBV20-1 and J usage is TRBJ1-1; the match to TRBD1 covers 8 bases. CDR1 is DFQATT and CDR2 is SNEGSKA in the germline V gene (reference sequence). V gave up 0 bases and J gave up 7 bases; unmatched junction bases: 10. This CDR3 contains 15 residues.